This is a list of T cell receptor beta chains from one sample in a study of neurological immune-mediated disorders. MiXCR, applied by TCRdb to the 5' RACE reads, yields one record per CDR3 protein. The table records 20,000 to 30,000 distinct CDR3 sequences, 13% of them present only once. Sequences were obtained from PBMCs. Receptor source: a woman in her thirties or forties with HTLV-1-associated myelopathy (HAM/TSP). The conserved cysteine and the conserved F or W are not part of the CDR3 here. Fields, in order: J gene, V gene, CDR3 protein.

J gene: TRBJ1-1
V gene: TRBV5-1
CDR3 protein: ASSSKPGGNTEAF

J gene: TRBJ1-1
V gene: TRBV20-1
CDR3 protein: SAPGGSNTEAF

J gene: TRBJ1-2
V gene: TRBV5-1
CDR3 protein: ASSLLWPQEGYT

J gene: TRBJ2-5
V gene: TRBV5-1
CDR3 protein: ASSLGPDRSETQY

J gene: TRBJ1-2
V gene: TRBV20-1
CDR3 protein: SAKIPGQGLAGYT

J gene: TRBJ2-5
V gene: TRBV4-1
CDR3 protein: VSSQDGWSKTQY

J gene: TRBJ1-4
V gene: TRBV4-1
CDR3 protein: ASSPDREQGKLF

J gene: TRBJ2-1
V gene: TRBV14
CDR3 protein: ASSQGGVYNEQF

J gene: TRBJ1-2
V gene: TRBV20-1
CDR3 protein: SARPGAGYGYT

J gene: TRBJ2-3
V gene: TRBV6-2/TRBV6-3
CDR3 protein: ASSLGQGTSTDTQY

J gene: TRBJ1-1
V gene: TRBV6-6
CDR3 protein: ASRTGATEAF

J gene: TRBJ2-1
V gene: TRBV7-8
CDR3 protein: ASSLDLAGVDEQF

J gene: TRBJ2-2
V gene: TRBV7-2
CDR3 protein: ASSLASGINTGELF

J gene: TRBJ2-5
V gene: TRBV24-1
CDR3 protein: ATSEKTGQETQY

J gene: TRBJ2-5
V gene: TRBV28
CDR3 protein: ASSLFGLQGVETQY

J gene: TRBJ2-5
V gene: TRBV10-2
CDR3 protein: ASSGPVASGGAETQY

J gene: TRBJ2-2
V gene: TRBV10-3
CDR3 protein: AITGRTNTGELF

J gene: TRBJ1-4
V gene: TRBV6-5
CDR3 protein: ASSYMGATNEKLF

J gene: TRBJ2-5
V gene: TRBV11-2
CDR3 protein: VSSQGQGRQETQY

J gene: TRBJ2-5
V gene: TRBV10-3
CDR3 protein: AISGLAGVLETQY

J gene: TRBJ1-3
V gene: TRBV5-1
CDR3 protein: ASSLSGAGNTIY

J gene: TRBJ2-5
V gene: TRBV9
CDR3 protein: ASSAQETQY

J gene: TRBJ2-5
V gene: TRBV4-1
CDR3 protein: ASSQLAGYETQY

J gene: TRBJ2-3
V gene: TRBV6-5
CDR3 protein: ASSYSMGQTDTQY

J gene: TRBJ2-1
V gene: TRBV5-6
CDR3 protein: ASSLGPFTGSSYNEQF

J gene: TRBJ1-2
V gene: TRBV7-9
CDR3 protein: ASTRDRSYGYT

J gene: TRBJ2-3
V gene: TRBV10-3
CDR3 protein: AIRPGGDTQY

J gene: TRBJ2-5
V gene: TRBV20-1
CDR3 protein: SARDLQRGDQETQY

J gene: TRBJ1-4
V gene: TRBV20-1
CDR3 protein: SAARTGREKLF

J gene: TRBJ2-7
V gene: TRBV29-1
CDR3 protein: SVAFDGYEQY

J gene: TRBJ1-5
V gene: TRBV12-3/TRBV12-4
CDR3 protein: ASALTGRNQPQH

J gene: TRBJ1-2
V gene: TRBV10-2
CDR3 protein: ATWGGEGYT

J gene: TRBJ2-1
V gene: TRBV28
CDR3 protein: ASASWGGSSYNEQF

J gene: TRBJ2-2
V gene: TRBV5-5
CDR3 protein: ASSSVLTGELF

J gene: TRBJ2-7
V gene: TRBV6-1
CDR3 protein: ASSAGGGYEQY

J gene: TRBJ1-6
V gene: TRBV6-5
CDR3 protein: ASSEKRRYNSPLH

J gene: TRBJ1-3
V gene: TRBV14
CDR3 protein: ASSQEANKFSTTGNTIY

J gene: TRBJ2-1
V gene: TRBV5-1
CDR3 protein: ASYGTSQYNEQF

J gene: TRBJ2-7
V gene: TRBV12-3/TRBV12-4
CDR3 protein: ASTIARGGGPSGEQY

J gene: TRBJ1-2
V gene: TRBV5-1
CDR3 protein: ASSLGPWGGYGYT

J gene: TRBJ1-2
V gene: TRBV20-1
CDR3 protein: SANRAGHGYT

J gene: TRBJ1-6
V gene: TRBV7-9
CDR3 protein: ASSSGDSPLH

J gene: TRBJ2-7
V gene: TRBV6-6
CDR3 protein: ASSYGTDYEQY

J gene: TRBJ2-6
V gene: TRBV5-1
CDR3 protein: ASSFTPHKADVSGANVLT

J gene: TRBJ1-1
V gene: TRBV20-1
CDR3 protein: SARTGTPTEAF